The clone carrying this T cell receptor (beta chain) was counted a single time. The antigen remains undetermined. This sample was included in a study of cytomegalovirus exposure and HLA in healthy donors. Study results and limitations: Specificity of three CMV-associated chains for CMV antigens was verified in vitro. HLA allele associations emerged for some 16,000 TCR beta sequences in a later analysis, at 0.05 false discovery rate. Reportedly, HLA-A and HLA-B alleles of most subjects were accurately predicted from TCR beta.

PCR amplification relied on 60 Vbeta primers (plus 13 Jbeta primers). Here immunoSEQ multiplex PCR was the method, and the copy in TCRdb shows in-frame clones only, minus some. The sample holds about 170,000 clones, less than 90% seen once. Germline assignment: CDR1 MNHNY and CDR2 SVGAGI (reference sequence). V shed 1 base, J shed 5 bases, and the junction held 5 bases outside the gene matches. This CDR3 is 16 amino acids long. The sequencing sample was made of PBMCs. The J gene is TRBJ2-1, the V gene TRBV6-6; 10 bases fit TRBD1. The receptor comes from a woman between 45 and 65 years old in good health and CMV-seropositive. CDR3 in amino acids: CASSYFPGQGDNEQFF. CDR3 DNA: TGTGCCAGCAGTTACTTCCCCGGACAGGGGGACAATGAGCAGTTCTTC.